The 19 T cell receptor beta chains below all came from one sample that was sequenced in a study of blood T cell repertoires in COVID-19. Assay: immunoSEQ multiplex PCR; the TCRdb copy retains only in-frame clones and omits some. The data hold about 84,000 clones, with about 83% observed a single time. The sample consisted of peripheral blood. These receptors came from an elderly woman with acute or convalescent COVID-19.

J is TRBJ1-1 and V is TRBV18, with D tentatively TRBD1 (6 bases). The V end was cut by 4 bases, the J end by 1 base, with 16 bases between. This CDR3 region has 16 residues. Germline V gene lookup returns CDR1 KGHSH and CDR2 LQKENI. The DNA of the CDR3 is TGTGCCAGCTCACGCCGGGACACTCGAGGGAACACTGAAGCTTTCTTT. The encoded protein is CASSRRDTRGNTEAFF.

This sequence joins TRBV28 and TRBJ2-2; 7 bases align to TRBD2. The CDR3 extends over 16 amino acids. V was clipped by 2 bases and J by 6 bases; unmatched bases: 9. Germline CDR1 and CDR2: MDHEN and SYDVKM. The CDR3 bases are TGTGCCAGCAGTTTAGGGACTACACGAGGGGCCGGGGAGCTGTTTTTT. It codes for CASSLGTTRGAGELFF.

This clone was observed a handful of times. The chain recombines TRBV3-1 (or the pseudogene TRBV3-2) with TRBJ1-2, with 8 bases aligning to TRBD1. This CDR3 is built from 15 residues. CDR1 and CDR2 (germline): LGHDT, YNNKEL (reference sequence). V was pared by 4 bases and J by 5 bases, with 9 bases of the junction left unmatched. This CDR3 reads CASSPGPGGSYGYTF. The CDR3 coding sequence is TGTGCCAGCAGCCCCGGACCAGGGGGCTCATATGGCTACACCTTC.

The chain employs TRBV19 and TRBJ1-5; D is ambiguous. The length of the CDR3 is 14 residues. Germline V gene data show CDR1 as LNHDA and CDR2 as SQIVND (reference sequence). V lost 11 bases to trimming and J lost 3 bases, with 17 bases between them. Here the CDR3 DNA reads TGTGCCTCCACCATGGGGAGGTCCAATCAGCCCCAGCATTTT. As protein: CASTMGRSNQPQHF.

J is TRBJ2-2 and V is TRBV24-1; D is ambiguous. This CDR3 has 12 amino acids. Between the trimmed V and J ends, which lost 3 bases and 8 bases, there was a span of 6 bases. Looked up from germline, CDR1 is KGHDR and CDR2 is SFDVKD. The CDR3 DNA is TGTGCCACCAGTGATCTAGATGGGGAGCTGTTTTTT. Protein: CATSDLDGELFF.

The CDR3 sequence: CASSPPQGSRTDTQYF. In DNA form, the CDR3 reads TGTGCCAGCTCACCACCGCAGGGTAGCAGGACAGATACGCAGTATTTT. The chain carries TRBV18 and TRBJ2-3; D possibly corresponds to TRBD1 (5 bases). CDR3 size: 16 residues. CDR1 and CDR2 from the germline V gene are KGHSH and LQKENI. V shed 0 bases and J shed 3 bases, with 13 bases lying between them.

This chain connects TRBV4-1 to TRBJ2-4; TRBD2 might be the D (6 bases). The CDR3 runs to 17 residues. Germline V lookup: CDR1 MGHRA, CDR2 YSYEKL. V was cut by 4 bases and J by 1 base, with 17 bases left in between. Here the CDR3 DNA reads TGCGCCAGCAGCCCCCCCAGCGGGCATGGGGCCAAAAACATTCAGTACTTC. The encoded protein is CASSPPSGHGAKNIQYF.

This CDR3 reads CASSPSGNSYGYTF. The CDR3, as DNA: TGTGCCAGCAGCCCATCCGGGAACAGCTATGGCTACACCTTC. The rearrangement uses TRBV3-1 (or the pseudogene TRBV3-2) and TRBJ1-2; D remains unclear. V dropped 4 bases and J dropped 4 bases, with 13 bases sitting between them. Germline lookup yields CDR1 LGHDT and CDR2 YNNKEL (reference sequence). The CDR3 is 14 amino acids.

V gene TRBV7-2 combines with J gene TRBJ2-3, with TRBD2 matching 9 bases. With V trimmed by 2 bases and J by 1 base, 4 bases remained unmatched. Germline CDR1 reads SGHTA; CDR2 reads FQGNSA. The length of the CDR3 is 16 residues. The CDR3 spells CASSLSWTSGTDTQYF. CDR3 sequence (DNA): TGTGCCAGCAGCTTAAGTTGGACTAGCGGCACAGATACGCAGTATTTT.

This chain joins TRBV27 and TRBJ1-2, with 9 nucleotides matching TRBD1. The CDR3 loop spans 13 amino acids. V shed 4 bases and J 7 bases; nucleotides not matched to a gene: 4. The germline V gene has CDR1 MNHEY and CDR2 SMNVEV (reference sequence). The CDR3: CASSSGTGIGYTF. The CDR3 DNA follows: TGTGCCAGCAGTTCCGGGACAGGGATTGGCTACACCTTC.

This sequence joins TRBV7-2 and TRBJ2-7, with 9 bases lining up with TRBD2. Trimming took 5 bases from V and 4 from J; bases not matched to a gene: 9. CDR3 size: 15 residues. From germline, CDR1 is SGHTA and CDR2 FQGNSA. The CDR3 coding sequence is TGTGCCAGCAGCCTTGCCGGGACTAGCCTATACGAGCAGTACTTC. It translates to CASSLAGTSLYEQYF.

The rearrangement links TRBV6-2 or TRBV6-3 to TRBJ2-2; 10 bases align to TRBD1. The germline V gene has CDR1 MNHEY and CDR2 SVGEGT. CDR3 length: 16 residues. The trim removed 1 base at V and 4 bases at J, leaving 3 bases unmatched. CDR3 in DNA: TGTGCCAGCAGTTACTTCCGGACAGGGGGCACCGGGGAGCTGTTTTTT. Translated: CASSYFRTGGTGELFF.

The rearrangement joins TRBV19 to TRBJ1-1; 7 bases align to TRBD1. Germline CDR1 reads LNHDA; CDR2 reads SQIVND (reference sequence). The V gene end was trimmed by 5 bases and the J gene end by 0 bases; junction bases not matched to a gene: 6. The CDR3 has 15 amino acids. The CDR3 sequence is CASSSRQGVNTEAFF. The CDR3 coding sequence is TGTGCCAGTAGTTCCCGACAGGGAGTGAACACTGAAGCTTTCTTT. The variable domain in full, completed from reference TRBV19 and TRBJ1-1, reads DGGITQSPKYLFRKEGQNVTLSCEQNLNHDAMYWYRQDPGQGLRLIYYSQIVNDFQKGDIAEGYSVSREKKESFPLTVTSAQKNPTAFYLCASSSRQGVNTEAFFGQGTRLTVV.

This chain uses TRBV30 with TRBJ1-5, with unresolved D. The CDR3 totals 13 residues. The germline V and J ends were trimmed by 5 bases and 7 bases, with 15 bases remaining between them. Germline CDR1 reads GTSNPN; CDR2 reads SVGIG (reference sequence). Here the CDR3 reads CAWGSRFGQPQHF. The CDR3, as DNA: TGTGCCTGGGGCTCCAGGTTTGGGCAGCCCCAGCATTTT. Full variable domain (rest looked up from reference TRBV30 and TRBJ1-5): SQTIHQWPATLVQPVGSPLSLECTVEGTSNPNLYWYRQAAGRGLQLLFYSVGIGQISSEVPQNLSASRPQDRQFILSSKKLLLSDSGFYLCAWGSRFGQPQHFGDGTRLSIL.

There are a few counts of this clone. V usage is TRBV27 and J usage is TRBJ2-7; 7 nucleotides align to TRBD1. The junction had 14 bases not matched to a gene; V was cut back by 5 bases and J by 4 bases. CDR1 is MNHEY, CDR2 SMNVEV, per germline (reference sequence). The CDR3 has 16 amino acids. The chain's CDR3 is CASSNFAGPGGYEQYF. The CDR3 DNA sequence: TGTGCCAGCAGTAATTTCGCGGGCCCAGGGGGTTACGAGCAGTACTTC.

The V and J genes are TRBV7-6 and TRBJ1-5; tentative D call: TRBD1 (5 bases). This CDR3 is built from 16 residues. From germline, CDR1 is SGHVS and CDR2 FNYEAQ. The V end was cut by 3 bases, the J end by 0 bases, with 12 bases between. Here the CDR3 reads CASSLGQALSNQPQHF. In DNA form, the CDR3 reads TGTGCCAGCAGCTTGGGGCAGGCCCTTAGCAATCAGCCCCAGCATTTT.

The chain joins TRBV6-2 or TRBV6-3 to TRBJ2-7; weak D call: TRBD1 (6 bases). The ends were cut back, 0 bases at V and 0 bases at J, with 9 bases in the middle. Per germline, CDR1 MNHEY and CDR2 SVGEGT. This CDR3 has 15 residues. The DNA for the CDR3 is TGTGCCAGCAGTTACTCAGGACAGCCCTCCTACGAGCAGTACTTC. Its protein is CASSYSGQPSYEQYF.

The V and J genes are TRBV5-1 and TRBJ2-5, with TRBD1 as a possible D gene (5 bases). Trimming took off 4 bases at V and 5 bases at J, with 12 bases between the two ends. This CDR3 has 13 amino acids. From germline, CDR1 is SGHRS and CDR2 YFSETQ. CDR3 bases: TGCGCCAGCAGCCAGGGCCTCCGGGAGACCCAGTACTTC. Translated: CASSQGLRETQYF. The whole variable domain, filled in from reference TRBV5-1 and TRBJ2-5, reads KAGVTQTPRYLIKTRGQQVTLSCSPISGHRSVSWYQQTPGQGLQFLFEYFSETQRNKGNFPGRFSGRQFSNSRSEMNVSTLELGDSALYLCASSQGLRETQYFGPGTRLLVL.

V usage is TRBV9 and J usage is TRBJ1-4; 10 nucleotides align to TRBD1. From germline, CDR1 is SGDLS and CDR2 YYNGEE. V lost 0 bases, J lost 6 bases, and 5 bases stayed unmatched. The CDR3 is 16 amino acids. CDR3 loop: CASSVAPTGGDEKLFF. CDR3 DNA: TGTGCCAGCAGCGTAGCCCCGACAGGGGGCGATGAAAAACTGTTTTTT.